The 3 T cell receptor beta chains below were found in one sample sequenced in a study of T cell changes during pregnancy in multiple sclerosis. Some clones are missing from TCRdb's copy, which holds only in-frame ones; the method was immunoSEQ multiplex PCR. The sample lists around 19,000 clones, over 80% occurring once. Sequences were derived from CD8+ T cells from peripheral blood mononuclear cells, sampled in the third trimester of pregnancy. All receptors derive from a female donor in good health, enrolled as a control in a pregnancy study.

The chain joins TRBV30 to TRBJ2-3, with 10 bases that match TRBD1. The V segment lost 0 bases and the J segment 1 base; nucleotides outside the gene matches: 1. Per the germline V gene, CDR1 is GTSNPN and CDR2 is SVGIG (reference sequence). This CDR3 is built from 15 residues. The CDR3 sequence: CAWSVGTGGTDTQYF. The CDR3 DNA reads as TGTGCCTGGAGTGTAGGGACAGGGGGCACAGATACGCAGTATTTT.

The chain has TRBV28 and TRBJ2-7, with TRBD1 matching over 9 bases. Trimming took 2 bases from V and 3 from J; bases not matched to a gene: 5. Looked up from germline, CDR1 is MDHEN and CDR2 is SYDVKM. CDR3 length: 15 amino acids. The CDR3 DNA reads TGTGCCAGCAGTTTAACCGGGACAGGGAACTACGAGCAGTACTTC. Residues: CASSLTGTGNYEQYF.

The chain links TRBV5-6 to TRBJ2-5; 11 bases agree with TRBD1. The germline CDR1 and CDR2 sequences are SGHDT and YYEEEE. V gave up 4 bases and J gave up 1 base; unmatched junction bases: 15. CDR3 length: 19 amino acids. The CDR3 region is CASSPGQGAPLEIQETQYF. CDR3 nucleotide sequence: TGTGCCAGCAGCCCTGGACAGGGGGCTCCATTAGAAATCCAAGAGACCCAGTACTTC.